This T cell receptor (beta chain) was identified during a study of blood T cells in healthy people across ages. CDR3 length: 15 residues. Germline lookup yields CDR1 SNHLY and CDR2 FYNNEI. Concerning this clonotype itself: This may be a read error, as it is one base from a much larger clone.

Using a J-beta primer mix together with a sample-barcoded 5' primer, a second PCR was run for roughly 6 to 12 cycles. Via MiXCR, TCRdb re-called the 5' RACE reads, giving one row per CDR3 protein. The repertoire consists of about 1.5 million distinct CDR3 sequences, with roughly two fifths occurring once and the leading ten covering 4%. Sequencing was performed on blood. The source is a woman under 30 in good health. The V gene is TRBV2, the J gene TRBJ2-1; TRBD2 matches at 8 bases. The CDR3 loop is CAGSAGGALYNEQFF. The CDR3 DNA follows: TGTGCCGGCAGTGCCGGGGGGGCCCTCTACAATGAGCAGTTCTTC.